Each of the 15 T cell receptor beta chains below was sequenced from the same sample in a study of technical replicates of blood from a few donors (dated by TCRdb to 2016 to 2017). Library generation was performed with the immunoSEQ multiplex PCR assay. TCRdb stores this immuneACCESS table with in-frame sequences only. Part of the clones is absent; in the studies checked, under half of the shortfall reflects unresolved V genes, and no reason is known for the rest. For this sample the table gives approximately 85,000 clones, of which 92% were detected only once. The ten largest clonotypes hold 0.25% to 0.35% of the sample. The sequencing sample was made of T cells isolated from PBMCs. These receptors were taken from a human donor in good health.

The chain joins TRBV30 to TRBJ2-2; TRBD1 agrees at 7 bases. Losses at the gene ends were 3 bases for V and 7 bases for J; bases not matched to a gene: 2. Germline loops: CDR1 GTSNPN, CDR2 SVGIG (reference sequence). The CDR3 has 12 residues. The CDR3 DNA reads TGTGCCTGGAGACAGGGGAACGGGGAGCTGTTTTTT. It yields the protein CAWRQGNGELFF. Complete variable domain (other parts from reference TRBV30 and TRBJ2-2): SQTIHQWPATLVQPVGSPLSLECTVEGTSNPNLYWYRQAAGRGLQLLFYSVGIGQISSEVPQNLSASRPQDRQFILSSKKLLLSDSGFYLCAWRQGNGELFFGEGSRLTVL.

CDR3 loop: CASSQAFGTGYTYEQYF. The CDR3 DNA sequence: TGTGCCAGCAGCCAAGCGTTCGGGACAGGGTATACCTACGAGCAGTACTTC. The V gene is TRBV14, the J gene TRBJ2-7; 9 bases fit TRBD1. CDR1 and CDR2 (germline): SGHDN, FVKESK. This CDR3 is 17 amino acids long. V shed 1 base and J 2 bases; nucleotides not matched to a gene: 9.

As DNA, the CDR3 is TGTGCCAGCAGTATCTCCCCATTACAGCTCGGTAAAGAAAAACTGTTTTTT. It is translated as CASSISPLQLGKEKLFF. The V and J genes are TRBV28 and TRBJ1-4, with D unclear. Trimming shortened V by 5 bases and J by 8 bases, and 24 bases separated the two germline ends. Germline V lookup: CDR1 MDHEN, CDR2 SYDVKM. The length of the CDR3 is 17 residues. The variable domain in full, with the rest retrieved from reference TRBV28 and TRBJ1-4, is DVKVTQSSRYLVKRTGEKVFLECVQDMDHENMFWYRQDPGLGLRLIYFSYDVKMKEKGDIPEGYSVSREKKERFSLILESASTNQTSMYLCASSISPLQLGKEKLFFGSGTQLSVL.

As to this clone: Additional DNA sequences in this sample encode the identical CDR3. This sequence joins TRBV7-9 and TRBJ1-3, with 7 bases fitting TRBD1. Germline CDR1 SEHNR, CDR2 FQNEAQ (reference sequence). CDR3 length: 14 residues. The ends lost 4 bases at V and 4 bases at J; junction bases unmatched: 4. CDR3 residues: CASSSDREGNTIYF. In nucleotides, the CDR3 is TGTGCCAGCAGCTCTGACAGGGAAGGAAACACCATATATTTT.

The table lists this clone with a count of one. The chain has TRBV6-5 and TRBJ1-1; D is unresolved. Trimming stripped 6 bases from V and 8 bases from J, with 10 bases between. Germline V gene lookup returns CDR1 MNHEY and CDR2 SVGAGI. This CDR3 comprises 11 residues. The DNA for the CDR3 is TGTGCCAGCAGGTTAAGAGCGGAAGCTTTCTTT. It encodes CASRLRAEAFF.

This clone was counted a single time. The chain links TRBV4-1 to TRBJ1-6; TRBD1 matches at 7 bases. The germline V gene encodes CDR1 MGHRA and CDR2 YSYEKL. The CDR3 consists of 15 residues. Trimming cost V 4 bases and J 6 bases; bases outside gene matches: 6. The DNA for the CDR3 is TGCGCCAGCAGCCCCAGGGGACAGATTAATTCACCCCTCCACTTT. This codes for CASSPRGQINSPLHF.

The V call is TRBV6-5, the J call TRBJ2-5; a possible D gene is TRBD1 (6 bases). CDR3 length: 16 amino acids. Per the germline V gene, CDR1 is MNHEY and CDR2 is SVGAGI. Between the trimmed V and J ends, which lost 0 bases and 2 bases, there was a span of 13 bases. The CDR3 bases are TGTGCCAGCAGTTACTCCCGGACAGCCGCTCAAGAGACCCAGTACTTC. This sequence encodes CASSYSRTAAQETQYF.

The chain joins TRBV18 to TRBJ1-2; 10 nucleotides line up with TRBD1. Losses at the gene ends were 6 bases for V and 6 bases for J; bases not matched to a gene: 22. Germline loops: CDR1 KGHSH, CDR2 LQKENI. The CDR3 totals 19 residues. CDR3 nucleotide sequence: TGTGCCAGCTCTCAGTACACCGGGACAGGGGAGGCCGACGCGGATGGCTACACCTTC. Encoded protein: CASSQYTGTGEADADGYTF.

The gene calls are TRBV27 and TRBJ2-3; 8 nucleotides line up with TRBD1. The CDR3 is 16 amino acids. V was clipped by 3 bases and J by 1 base; unmatched bases: 6. Per germline, CDR1 MNHEY and CDR2 SMNVEV (reference sequence). The CDR3 reads CASSFYGTGGTDTQYF. In DNA, the CDR3 is TGTGCCAGCAGTTTCTACGGGACAGGAGGCACAGATACGCAGTATTTT.

This sequence joins TRBV7-9 and TRBJ1-1; TRBD1 agrees at 8 bases. The V gene end was trimmed by 5 bases and the J gene end by 4 bases; junction bases not matched to a gene: 6. CDR1 is SEHNR and CDR2 is FQNEAQ in the germline V gene (reference sequence). The CDR3 spans 14 residues. The CDR3 DNA reads as TGTGCCAGCAGCCCGTCAGGGGGCGGCACTGAAGCTTTCTTT. This codes for CASSPSGGGTEAFF.

This chain links TRBV30 with TRBJ2-2, with TRBD1 matching over 8 bases. The germline V gene has CDR1 GTSNPN and CDR2 SVGIG (reference sequence). After removal of 1 base from V and 6 bases from J, the junction contained 4 bases not matched to a gene. The CDR3 sequence is 14 residues long. CDR3: CAWSGTGLAGELFF. Written as DNA, the CDR3 is TGTGCCTGGAGTGGGACAGGGTTGGCCGGGGAGCTGTTTTTT.

V and J are TRBV28 and TRBJ2-7, with 7 positions matching TRBD1. Germline CDR1 and CDR2: MDHEN and SYDVKM. Germline trimming cut 8 bases from V and 10 bases from J; bases unmatched to any gene: 20. This CDR3 has 15 residues. This chain's CDR3 is CASGSPGTVFGEQYF. DNA for the CDR3: TGTGCCAGCGGGTCCCCCGGGACAGTTTTCGGGGAACAGTACTTC.

The chain carries TRBV11-3 and TRBJ2-2; the match to TRBD2 covers 11 bases. J lost 5 bases, V lost 1 base, and 6 bases had no gene match. CDR1 is SGHNT, CDR2 YENEEA, per germline. CDR3 size: 17 residues. CDR3 amino acids: CASSLVHSGGATGELFF. DNA of the CDR3: TGTGCCAGCAGCTTAGTTCATAGCGGGGGGGCGACCGGGGAGCTGTTTTTT.

This rearrangement joins TRBV7-9 to TRBJ1-3, with D maybe TRBD1 (6 bases). The CDR3 is 14 residues long. The V and J ends lost 0 bases and 8 bases respectively, with 11 bases between them. Per the germline V gene, CDR1 is SEHNR and CDR2 is FQNEAQ (reference sequence). In DNA form, the CDR3 reads TGTGCCAGCAGCTTAGCGGACAGAAGGGACACCATATATTTT. Translation: CASSLADRRDTIYF.

The V and J genes are TRBV4-1 and TRBJ1-1; D is unclear. In germline, CDR1 is MGHRA, CDR2 YSYEKL. V gave up 4 bases and J gave up 0 bases, with 12 bases separating them. The CDR3 is 15 residues long. The CDR3 nucleotides read TGCGCCAGCAGCCTAAAAGAGAGGCTGAACACTGAAGCTTTCTTT. Encoded protein: CASSLKERLNTEAFF.